The rows below give T cell receptor beta chains drawn from one sample of a study of cytomegalovirus exposure and HLA in healthy donors. Profiled with immunoSEQ multiplex PCR; TCRdb holds only in-frame clones, not every one. Of 150,000 to 200,000 clones listed, around four fifths are singletons. Sequenced material: PBMCs. These receptors came from a woman in her 50s in good health and CMV-seropositive. CDR3s include the opening cysteine and the closing phenylalanine or tryptophan. Each record gives: D gene, J gene, V gene, CDR3 length, clone size, CDR3 protein, CDR3 DNA. The D gene is left open where the match is weak. Not every row has a clone size; where given, it reads once, few, many or a size class.

TRBD1 | TRBJ1-2 | TRBV29-1 | 16 | . | CSVDWVQGAPNYGYTF | TGCAGCGTTGATTGGGTACAGGGGGCGCCGAACTATGGCTACACCTTC
TRBD1 | TRBJ1-2 | TRBV9 | 15 | . | CASSVAGQGAYGYTF | TGTGCCAGCAGCGTAGCGGGACAGGGGGCCTATGGCTACACCTTC
. | TRBJ2-1 | TRBV29-1 | 11 | . | CSVGPNNDQFF | TGCAGCGTTGGGCCGAACAATGATCAGTTCTTC
TRBD1 | TRBJ1-5 | TRBV19 | 16 | . | CASRDRGLVSNQPQHF | TGTGCCAGCCGGGACAGGGGGCTAGTAAGCAATCAGCCCCAGCATTTT
. | TRBJ1-1 | TRBV28 | 14 | . | CASSLARSDTEAFF | TGTGCCAGCAGTTTAGCCAGGTCGGACACTGAAGCTTTCTTT
TRBD1 | TRBJ2-1 | TRBV9 | 15 | . | CASSARTGFSDEQFF | TGTGCCAGCAGCGCTCGGACAGGGTTTTCGGATGAGCAGTTCTTC
. | TRBJ1-2 | TRBV6-6 | 14 | . | CASSYGTGTPGYTF | TGTGCCAGCAGTTACGGGACCGGGACACCCGGCTACACCTTC
TRBD1 | TRBJ1-1 | TRBV29-1 | 15 | . | CSVRRDRVGNTEAFF | TGCAGCGTTCGACGTGACAGGGTGGGGAACACTGAAGCTTTCTTT
. | TRBJ1-5 | TRBV19 | 15 | once | CASSSGARRDQPQHF | TGTGCCAGTAGTTCGGGAGCCAGACGTGATCAGCCCCAGCATTTT
TRBD2 | TRBJ2-2 | TRBV5-4 | 16 | . | CASSLTSGGNTGELFF | TGTGCCAGCAGCTTGACTAGCGGGGGAAACACCGGGGAGCTGTTTTTT
TRBD1 | TRBJ2-5 | TRBV28 | 15 | once | CASSIPGQGQETQYF | TGTGCCAGCAGTATACCGGGACAGGGACAAGAGACCCAGTACTTC
. | TRBJ1-3 | TRBV2 | 16 | . | CASSERIRQDVNTIYF | TGTGCCAGCAGTGAACGGATTCGACAGGACGTAAACACCATATATTTT
TRBD2 | TRBJ2-7 | TRBV7-3 | 13 | . | CASSSAGGFEQYF | TGTGCCAGCAGCTCGGCCGGGGGGTTCGAGCAGTACTTC
. | TRBJ1-3 | TRBV28 | 14 | . | CASRPALSGDTIYF | TGTGCCAGCAGGCCGGCACTCTCTGGAGACACCATATATTTT
TRBD1 | TRBJ1-2 | TRBV6-4 | 13 | . | CASRTGFNDGYTF | TGTGCCAGCAGGACAGGGTTTAATGACGGCTACACCTTC
. | TRBJ1-3 | TRBV29-1 | 15 | . | CSARRPGPSGNTIYF | TGCAGCGCCCGGCGTCCAGGTCCCTCTGGAAACACCATATATTTT
. | TRBJ2-1 | TRBV11-1 | 16 | few | CASSYYTTGGYNEQFF | TGTGCCAGCAGCTACTACACCACCGGAGGTTACAATGAGCAGTTCTTC
. | TRBJ1-1 | TRBV11-3 | 13 | . | CASSRGMGGNAFF | TGTGCCAGCAGCCGAGGGATGGGGGGTAATGCTTTCTTT
TRBD2 | TRBJ2-1 | TRBV5-1 | 15 | . | CASSTGLAPTHEQFF | TGCGCCAGCTCGACGGGACTAGCTCCCACCCATGAGCAGTTCTTC
. | TRBJ2-2 | TRBV28 | 14 | . | CASRNGVNTGELFF | TGTGCCAGCAGAAACGGGGTTAACACCGGGGAGCTGTTTTTT
TRBD2 | TRBJ2-3 | TRBV27 | 16 | . | CASSPGRAGVTDTQYF | TGTGCCAGCAGTCCCGGAAGGGCGGGAGTCACAGATACGCAGTATTTT
. | TRBJ2-7 | TRBV21-1 | 19 | . | CASSKVGGPDRGREYEQYF | TGTGCCAGCAGCAAAGTCGGGGGCCCGGACAGGGGGCGCGAATACGAGCAGTACTTC
. | TRBJ1-1 | TRBV7-3 | 16 | . | CASSSFRVGRGTEAFF | TGTGCCAGCAGCTCCTTCCGTGTAGGGCGGGGAACTGAAGCTTTCTTT
. | TRBJ2-1 | TRBV21-1 | 17 | . | CASSKGGLAGDGDEQFF | TGTGCCAGCAGCAAAGGTGGGCTAGCGGGAGATGGAGATGAGCAGTTCTTC
. | TRBJ1-6 | TRBV2 | 15 | few | CASIYRDIFNSPLHF | TGTGCCAGCATATACCGGGACATCTTTAATTCACCCCTCCACTTT
TRBD1 | TRBJ2-5 | TRBV4-2 | 15 | . | CASSQPDRVEETQYF | TGTGCCAGCAGCCAGCCCGACAGGGTTGAAGAGACCCAGTACTTC
. | TRBJ2-5 | TRBV6-5 | 15 | . | CASSSPGGPRETQYF | TGTGCCAGCAGTTCACCCGGGGGGCCCCGAGAGACCCAGTACTTC
TRBD1 | TRBJ2-1 | TRBV6-6 | 15 | . | CASRFSQGFYNEQFF | TGTGCCAGCAGGTTCTCACAGGGGTTCTACAATGAGCAGTTCTTC
TRBD1 | TRBJ1-1 | TRBV19 | 14 | . | CASSIAQGVREAFF | TGTGCCAGTAGTATAGCACAGGGGGTACGGGAAGCTTTCTTT
TRBD1 | TRBJ2-5 | TRBV7-8 | 14 | . | CASSLGQGFETQYF | TGTGCCAGCAGCCTGGGACAGGGGTTTGAGACCCAGTACTTC
. | TRBJ2-1 | TRBV2 | 12 | . | CASHEGDGEQFF | TGTGCCAGCCATGAGGGGGATGGTGAGCAGTTCTTC
. | TRBJ2-3 | TRBV6-6 | 16 | . | CASSMPKGGAPDTQYF | TGTGCCAGCAGTATGCCCAAGGGGGGGGCACCAGATACGCAGTATTTT
. | TRBJ2-2 | TRBV18 | 14 | once | CASSPASNTGELFF | TGTGCCAGCTCACCAGCGTCGAACACCGGGGAGCTGTTTTTT
. | TRBJ2-7 | TRBV7-3 | 15 | . | CASSLSATGSGEQYF | TGTGCCAGCAGCTTATCGGCCACGGGATCGGGGGAGCAGTACTTC
. | TRBJ2-3 | TRBV15 | 14 | . | CATSRDKGQGTQYF | TGTGCCACCAGCAGAGATAAAGGGCAGGGTACGCAGTATTTT
. | TRBJ2-2 | TRBV7-2 | 15 | . | CASSLDGGATRELFF | TGTGCCAGCAGCTTAGATGGGGGGGCTACCCGGGAGCTGTTTTTT
. | TRBJ2-7 | TRBV20-1 | 10 | . | CSAKTYEQYF | TGCAGTGCGAAAACCTACGAGCAGTACTTC
TRBD1 | TRBJ1-5 | TRBV18 | 18 | . | CASSPPPTGARTYQPQHF | TGTGCCAGCTCACCACCCCCAACAGGGGCGCGAACCTATCAGCCCCAGCATTTT
TRBD1 | TRBJ2-1 | TRBV6-5 | 15 | few | CASSSGQGVYNEQFF | TGTGCCAGCAGTTCCGGACAGGGGGTATACAATGAGCAGTTCTTC
TRBD2 | TRBJ2-3 | TRBV7-8 | 16 | . | CASSLVPSGYTDTQYF | TGTGCCAGCAGCTTAGTCCCTAGCGGGTACACAGATACGCAGTATTTT
. | TRBJ1-3 | TRBV28 | 14 | . | CASKLAGTGNTIYF | TGTGCCAGCAAACTAGCGGGGACCGGAAACACCATATATTTT
. | TRBJ2-2 | TRBV4-1 | 15 | . | CASSQGRGNTGELFF | TGCGCCAGCAGCCAAGGAAGAGGGAACACCGGGGAGCTGTTTTTT
. | TRBJ2-3 | TRBV4-3 | 16 | . | CASSQDLRVSTDTQYF | TGCGCCAGCAGCCAAGATCTGCGGGTTAGCACAGATACGCAGTATTTT
. | TRBJ1-1 | TRBV9 | 14 | . | CASSVIPENTEAFF | TGTGCCAGCAGCGTCATCCCAGAGAACACTGAAGCTTTCTTT
TRBD1 | TRBJ1-1 | TRBV7-3 | 14 | few | CASKGAPMNTEAFF | TGTGCCAGCAAGGGGGCCCCAATGAACACTGAAGCTTTCTTT